A selection of T cell receptor beta chains follows, all from one sample in a study of T cells in localized non-small cell lung cancer. This table comes from immunoSEQ multiplex PCR, and its TCRdb copy is limited to in-frame clones, with some not included. Of roughly 3,000 clones in the sample, 29% are singletons; the top ten hold approximately 15%. Specimen: lung tumor tissue, collected before any cancer treatment. The receptor source for this set is a female donor older than 55 with stage I lung adenocarcinoma. CDR3s leave out the opening cysteine and the closing phenylalanine or tryptophan.

v_gene	CDR3aa
TRBV19	ASSRQGTGQGNSPLH
TRBV30	AWSGDDYIFSYEQY
TRBV12-5	ASGLLRLISYNEQF
TRBV6-8	ASSHPTGVLGQPQH
TRBV5-1	ASSQEPTGRDGYT
TRBV14	ASSQARGAVTDTQY
TRBV14	ASSQQSIGAGTEAF
TRBV19	ASSTRGAARDTQY
TRBV6-1	ASSEGQAYNEQF
TRBV29-1	SVEGVRQSGELF
TRBV18	ASSRALVRGISPLH
TRBV6-8	ASSPDRAYNSPLH
TRBV30	ASSRGAPGYT
TRBV25-1	ASTTGDTEAF
TRBV30	AWSVRVNYGYT
TRBV6-8	AISVMGQGGEQY
TRBV6-8	ASSYSVTGGNSPLH
TRBV28	ASTGQVTVEQY
TRBV11-3	ASSLGGSNSGNTIY
TRBV30	AWRRGIDEAF
TRBV19	ASSIETSGVGYEQY
TRBV11-3	ASRPQGGGAGYEQY
TRBV19	ASSMWREAF
TRBV29-1	SVEDEARAGYT
TRBV29-1	SVEVTWGRENTEAF
TRBV19	ASSPVTGGTEAF
TRBV6-8	AISYRGDYGYT
TRBV11-1	ASSYQGTNEKLF
TRBV28	ASSLATGQGAYEQY